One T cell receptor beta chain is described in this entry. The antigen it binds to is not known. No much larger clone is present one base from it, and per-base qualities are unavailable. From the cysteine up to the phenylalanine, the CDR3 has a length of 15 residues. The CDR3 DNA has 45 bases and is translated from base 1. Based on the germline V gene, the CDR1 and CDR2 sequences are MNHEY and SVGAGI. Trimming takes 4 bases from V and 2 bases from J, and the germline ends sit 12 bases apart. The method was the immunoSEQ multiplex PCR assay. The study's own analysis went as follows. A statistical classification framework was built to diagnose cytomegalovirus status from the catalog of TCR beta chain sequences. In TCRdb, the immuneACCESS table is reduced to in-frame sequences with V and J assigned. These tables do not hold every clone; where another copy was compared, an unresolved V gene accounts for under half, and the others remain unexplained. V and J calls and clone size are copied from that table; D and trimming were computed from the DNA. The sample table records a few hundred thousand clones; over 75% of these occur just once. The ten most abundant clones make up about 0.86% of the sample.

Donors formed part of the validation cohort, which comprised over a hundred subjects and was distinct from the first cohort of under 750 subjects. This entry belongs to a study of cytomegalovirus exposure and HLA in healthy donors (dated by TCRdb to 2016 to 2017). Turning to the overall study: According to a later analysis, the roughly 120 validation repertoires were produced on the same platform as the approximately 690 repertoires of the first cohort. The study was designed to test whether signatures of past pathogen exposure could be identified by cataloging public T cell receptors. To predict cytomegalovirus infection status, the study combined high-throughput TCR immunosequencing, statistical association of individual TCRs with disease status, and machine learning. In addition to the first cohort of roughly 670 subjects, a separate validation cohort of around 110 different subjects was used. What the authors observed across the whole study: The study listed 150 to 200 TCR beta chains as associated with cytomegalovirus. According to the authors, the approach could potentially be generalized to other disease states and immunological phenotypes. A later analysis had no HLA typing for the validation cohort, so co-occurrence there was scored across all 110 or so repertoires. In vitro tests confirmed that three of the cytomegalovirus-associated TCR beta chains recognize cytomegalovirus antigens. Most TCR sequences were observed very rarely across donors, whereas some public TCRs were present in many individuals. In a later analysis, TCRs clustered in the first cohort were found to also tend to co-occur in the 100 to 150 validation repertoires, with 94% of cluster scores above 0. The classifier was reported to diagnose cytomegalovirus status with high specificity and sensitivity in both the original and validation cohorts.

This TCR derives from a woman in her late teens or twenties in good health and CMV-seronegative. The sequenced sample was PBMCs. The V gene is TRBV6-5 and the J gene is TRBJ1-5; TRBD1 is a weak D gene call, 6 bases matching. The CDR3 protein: CASSSASGGNQPQHF. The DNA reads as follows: TGTGCCAGCAGTTCCGCATCAGGGGGCAATCAGCCCCAGCATTTT.